The rows below give T cell receptor beta chains drawn from one sample of a study of beta chain features in type 1 diabetes. TCRdb's table, derived via immunoSEQ multiplex PCR, lists solely in-frame clones and lacks some. Of 900,000 or so clones listed, 15% to 20% were seen once; the top ten hold 0.02% to 0.03%. Sequenced: naive CD4+ T cells from blood. The receptors shown here come from a woman younger than 30 in good health. The CDR3 runs from the conserved cysteine through the conserved F or W. A D gene is named only where the DNA matches it firmly. Not all rows give a size; the values are once, few, many and, for expanded clones, a class.

cdr3_aa: CSVTGTEMNYGYTF
cdr3_nt: TGTTCCGTCACCGGGACAGAGATGAACTATGGCTACACCTTC
v_call: TRBV28
clone_size: few
d_call: TRBD1
cdr3_length: 14
j_call: TRBJ1-2

cdr3_aa: CASSTWTSGGNTGELFF
cdr3_nt: TGTGCCAGCAGCACGTGGACTAGCGGGGGGAACACCGGGGAGCTGTTTTTT
v_call: TRBV28
clone_size: -
d_call: TRBD2
cdr3_length: 17
j_call: TRBJ2-2

cdr3_aa: CASSYSGQANQPQHF
cdr3_nt: TGTGCCAGCAGTTACTCTGGGCAGGCAAATCAGCCCCAGCATTTT
v_call: TRBV6-5
clone_size: few
d_call: -
cdr3_length: 15
j_call: TRBJ1-5

cdr3_aa: CASSPRLAGGPDTQYF
cdr3_nt: TGTGCCAGCAGTCCCAGACTAGCGGGAGGGCCGGATACGCAGTATTTT
v_call: TRBV28
clone_size: few
d_call: TRBD2
cdr3_length: 16
j_call: TRBJ2-3

cdr3_aa: CSPQEENELLHYEQYF
cdr3_nt: TGCAGCCCCCAAGAGGAGAACGAACTCCTCCACTACGAGCAGTACTTC
v_call: TRBV29-1
clone_size: few
d_call: -
cdr3_length: 16
j_call: TRBJ2-7

cdr3_aa: CASSLDQREETQYF
cdr3_nt: TGTGCCAGCAGCTTAGATCAGCGGGAAGAGACCCAGTACTTC
v_call: TRBV11-2
clone_size: -
d_call: -
cdr3_length: 14
j_call: TRBJ2-5

cdr3_aa: CASSRDRNQPQHF
cdr3_nt: TGCGCCAGCAGCAGGGACAGAAATCAGCCCCAGCATTTT
v_call: TRBV5-1
clone_size: few
d_call: TRBD1
cdr3_length: 13
j_call: TRBJ1-5

cdr3_aa: CASSLGGTVYNEQFF
cdr3_nt: TGTGCCAGCAGCTTAGGTGGGACAGTATACAATGAGCAGTTCTTC
v_call: TRBV7-2
clone_size: -
d_call: TRBD1
cdr3_length: 15
j_call: TRBJ2-1

cdr3_aa: CASSLGGGSSTDTQYF
cdr3_nt: TGTGCCAGCAGCTTAGGGGGAGGCTCTAGCACAGATACGCAGTATTTT
v_call: TRBV7-2
clone_size: -
d_call: -
cdr3_length: 16
j_call: TRBJ2-3

cdr3_aa: CASSPLGMGPKETQYF
cdr3_nt: TGTGCCAGCAGCCCTCTGGGTATGGGACCAAAGGAGACCCAGTACTTC
v_call: TRBV7-9
clone_size: -
d_call: -
cdr3_length: 16
j_call: TRBJ2-5

cdr3_aa: CASSQVGQGSTDTQYF
cdr3_nt: TGCGCCAGCAGCCAAGTAGGACAGGGGTCGACAGATACGCAGTATTTT
v_call: TRBV4-1
clone_size: -
d_call: TRBD1
cdr3_length: 16
j_call: TRBJ2-3

cdr3_aa: CAISESVPVGTDTQYF
cdr3_nt: TGTGCCATCAGTGAGTCGGTTCCTGTCGGCACAGATACGCAGTATTTT
v_call: TRBV10-3
clone_size: -
d_call: -
cdr3_length: 16
j_call: TRBJ2-3

cdr3_aa: CASSVSAGVGDNEQFF
cdr3_nt: TGTGCCAGCAGCGTCTCAGCGGGAGTTGGTGACAATGAGCAGTTCTTC
v_call: TRBV9
clone_size: -
d_call: TRBD2
cdr3_length: 16
j_call: TRBJ2-1

cdr3_aa: CASSMRLAGVVDTQYF
cdr3_nt: TGTGCCAGCAGTATGAGACTAGCGGGAGTTGTAGATACGCAGTATTTT
v_call: TRBV27
clone_size: -
d_call: TRBD2
cdr3_length: 16
j_call: TRBJ2-3

cdr3_aa: CATLTGHRGAEAFF
cdr3_nt: TGTGCCACCTTAACTGGTCACAGGGGTGCTGAAGCTTTCTTT
v_call: TRBV7-9
clone_size: few
d_call: TRBD1
cdr3_length: 14
j_call: TRBJ1-1

cdr3_aa: CASSLNGETQYF
cdr3_nt: TGTGCCAGCAGCCTCAATGGGGAGACCCAGTACTTC
v_call: TRBV7-3
clone_size: -
d_call: -
cdr3_length: 12
j_call: TRBJ2-5

cdr3_aa: CASSWDYQETQYF
cdr3_nt: TGTGCCAGCAGCTGGGACTACCAAGAGACCCAGTACTTC
v_call: TRBV7-3
clone_size: few
d_call: -
cdr3_length: 13
j_call: TRBJ2-5

cdr3_aa: CASSPGTAYQTGYTF
cdr3_nt: TGTGCCAGCAGTCCAGGGACAGCCTATCAAACGGGCTACACCTTC
v_call: TRBV28
clone_size: few
d_call: TRBD1
cdr3_length: 15
j_call: TRBJ1-2

cdr3_aa: CASRSTGASWYEQFF
cdr3_nt: TGTGCCAGCAGATCGACAGGTGCCAGTTGGTATGAGCAGTTCTTC
v_call: TRBV7-2
clone_size: few
d_call: -
cdr3_length: 15
j_call: TRBJ2-1

cdr3_aa: CASSASNEQFF
cdr3_nt: TGTGCCAGCAGCGCCAGCAATGAGCAGTTCTTC
v_call: TRBV11-2
clone_size: few
d_call: -
cdr3_length: 11
j_call: TRBJ2-1

cdr3_aa: CASKAGAGNTIYF
cdr3_nt: TGTGCCAGCAAGGCAGGGGCTGGAAACACCATATATTTT
v_call: TRBV2
clone_size: -
d_call: -
cdr3_length: 13
j_call: TRBJ1-3

cdr3_aa: CASSSHPLGIQYF
cdr3_nt: TGTGCCAGCAGCTCGCATCCTCTCGGTATTCAGTACTTC
v_call: TRBV7-2
clone_size: many
d_call: -
cdr3_length: 13
j_call: TRBJ2-4

cdr3_aa: CASSLGLADNEQFF
cdr3_nt: TGCGCCAGCAGCCTAGGACTAGCGGACAATGAGCAGTTCTTC
v_call: TRBV4-1
clone_size: few
d_call: TRBD2
cdr3_length: 14
j_call: TRBJ2-1

cdr3_aa: CASSDVSVAGELFF
cdr3_nt: TGTGCCAGCAGTGATGTTAGCGTAGCCGGGGAGCTGTTTTTT
v_call: TRBV2
clone_size: -
d_call: -
cdr3_length: 14
j_call: TRBJ2-2

cdr3_aa: CASRGTSGISDTQYF
cdr3_nt: TGCGCCAGCAGAGGGACTAGCGGGATTTCAGATACGCAGTATTTT
v_call: TRBV5-1
clone_size: few
d_call: TRBD2
cdr3_length: 15
j_call: TRBJ2-3

cdr3_aa: CSVGLYHTF
cdr3_nt: TGCAGCGTAGGACTTTACCACACCTTC
v_call: TRBV29-1
clone_size: few
d_call: -
cdr3_length: 9
j_call: TRBJ1-2

cdr3_aa: CASSLGARLYQETQYF
cdr3_nt: TGTGCCAGCAGCCTGGGGGCTAGACTTTATCAAGAGACCCAGTACTTC
v_call: TRBV9
clone_size: -
d_call: -
cdr3_length: 16
j_call: TRBJ2-5

cdr3_aa: CASSHRFTGGDYGYTF
cdr3_nt: TGTGCCAGCAGCCATCGTTTTACAGGGGGGGACTATGGCTACACCTTC
v_call: TRBV27
clone_size: few
d_call: TRBD1
cdr3_length: 16
j_call: TRBJ1-2

cdr3_aa: CASSLGGPSRQTQYF
cdr3_nt: TGTGCCAGCAGCTTAGGCGGGCCGAGCAGGCAGACCCAGTACTTC
v_call: TRBV7-2
clone_size: few
d_call: -
cdr3_length: 15
j_call: TRBJ2-5

cdr3_aa: CASSRKLNEQFF
cdr3_nt: TGTGCCAGCAGTCGCAAATTGAATGAGCAGTTCTTC
v_call: TRBV9
clone_size: few
d_call: -
cdr3_length: 12
j_call: TRBJ2-1

cdr3_aa: CASSWTSANSGANVLTF
cdr3_nt: TGCGCCAGCAGCTGGACTAGCGCGAACTCTGGGGCCAACGTCCTGACTTTC
v_call: TRBV5-1
clone_size: few
d_call: TRBD2
cdr3_length: 17
j_call: TRBJ2-6

cdr3_aa: CASRHGRTLNEQFF
cdr3_nt: TGTGCCAGCAGACATGGCCGAACCCTCAATGAGCAGTTCTTC
v_call: TRBV7-8
clone_size: few
d_call: -
cdr3_length: 14
j_call: TRBJ2-1

cdr3_aa: CASSLSQGAPNEQYF
cdr3_nt: TGCGCCAGCAGCTTATCCCAGGGGGCGCCGAACGAGCAGTACTTC
v_call: TRBV5-1
clone_size: -
d_call: TRBD1
cdr3_length: 15
j_call: TRBJ2-7

cdr3_aa: CASSLGGGGTQDTQYF
cdr3_nt: TGTGCCAGCAGCTTAGGGGGGGGAGGGACCCAAGATACGCAGTATTTT
v_call: TRBV7-2
clone_size: -
d_call: TRBD2
cdr3_length: 16
j_call: TRBJ2-3

cdr3_aa: CASSFRGADTQYF
cdr3_nt: TGTGCCAGCAGCTTTCGAGGCGCAGATACGCAGTATTTT
v_call: TRBV7-3
clone_size: few
d_call: -
cdr3_length: 13
j_call: TRBJ2-3

cdr3_aa: CASSVTDQGRQFF
cdr3_nt: TGTGCCAGCAGCGTAACCGACCAGGGGCGGCAGTTCTTC
v_call: TRBV7-8
clone_size: -
d_call: -
cdr3_length: 13
j_call: TRBJ2-1

cdr3_aa: CASSQTGQWITDTQYF
cdr3_nt: TGTGCCAGCAGCCAGACCGGACAGTGGATCACAGATACGCAGTATTTT
v_call: TRBV11-2
clone_size: few
d_call: -
cdr3_length: 16
j_call: TRBJ2-3

cdr3_aa: CSAASYEQYF
cdr3_nt: TGCAGTGCTGCCTCCTACGAGCAGTACTTC
v_call: TRBV20-1
clone_size: -
d_call: -
cdr3_length: 10
j_call: TRBJ2-7

cdr3_aa: CASSEMGAVYEQYF
cdr3_nt: TGTGCCAGCAGTGAGATGGGGGCGGTCTACGAGCAGTACTTC
v_call: TRBV6-1
clone_size: -
d_call: -
cdr3_length: 14
j_call: TRBJ2-7

cdr3_aa: CASSQPDTQYF
cdr3_nt: TGTGCCAGCAGTCAGCCAGATACGCAGTATTTT
v_call: TRBV6-1
clone_size: -
d_call: -
cdr3_length: 11
j_call: TRBJ2-3

cdr3_aa: CASSVVAGIGHVEQFF
cdr3_nt: TGTGCCAGCAGCGTAGTAGCGGGAATAGGGCACGTTGAGCAGTTCTTC
v_call: TRBV9
clone_size: -
d_call: TRBD2
cdr3_length: 16
j_call: TRBJ2-1

cdr3_aa: CASIQGGEAFF
cdr3_nt: TGTGCCAGCATTCAGGGGGGGGAAGCTTTCTTT
v_call: TRBV28
clone_size: -
d_call: TRBD1
cdr3_length: 11
j_call: TRBJ1-1

cdr3_aa: CASSQVNRASEAFF
cdr3_nt: TGCGCCAGCAGCCAAGTAAACAGGGCCAGTGAAGCTTTCTTT
v_call: TRBV4-3
clone_size: -
d_call: -
cdr3_length: 14
j_call: TRBJ1-1

cdr3_aa: CASSFPGAGGYNEQFF
cdr3_nt: TGTGCCAGCAGCTTCCCAGGAGCGGGAGGGTACAATGAGCAGTTCTTC
v_call: TRBV7-2
clone_size: few
d_call: TRBD2
cdr3_length: 16
j_call: TRBJ2-1

cdr3_aa: CASSRGTVNTEAFF
cdr3_nt: TGTGCCAGCAGCCGTGGGACTGTCAACACTGAAGCTTTCTTT
v_call: TRBV7-9
clone_size: few
d_call: -
cdr3_length: 14
j_call: TRBJ1-1

cdr3_aa: CASSSSSRDTQYF
cdr3_nt: TGTGCCAGCTCCTCTTCCAGCCGGGATACGCAGTATTTT
v_call: TRBV28
clone_size: -
d_call: -
cdr3_length: 13
j_call: TRBJ2-3

cdr3_aa: CSAWTANGYTF
cdr3_nt: TGCAGTGCGTGGACTGCTAACGGCTACACCTTC
v_call: TRBV20-1
clone_size: -
d_call: -
cdr3_length: 11
j_call: TRBJ1-2

cdr3_aa: CASSAEGPGNEKLFF
cdr3_nt: TGTGCCAGCAGTGCTGAGGGACCTGGGAATGAAAAACTGTTTTTT
v_call: TRBV2
clone_size: few
d_call: -
cdr3_length: 15
j_call: TRBJ1-4

cdr3_aa: CSATSYNEQFF
cdr3_nt: TGCAGTGCTACTAGCTACAATGAGCAGTTCTTC
v_call: TRBV20-1
clone_size: few
d_call: -
cdr3_length: 11
j_call: TRBJ2-1

cdr3_aa: CASSLARTVNTGELFF
cdr3_nt: TGCGCCAGCAGCTTGGCTAGGACAGTGAACACCGGGGAGCTGTTTTTT
v_call: TRBV5-1
clone_size: few
d_call: -
cdr3_length: 16
j_call: TRBJ2-2

cdr3_aa: CASSPSGFFTEAFF
cdr3_nt: TGTGCCAGCAGCCCGAGCGGGTTCTTTACTGAAGCTTTCTTT
v_call: TRBV7-9
clone_size: -
d_call: -
cdr3_length: 14
j_call: TRBJ1-1

cdr3_aa: CASSLAGGSLDYGYTF
cdr3_nt: TGCGCCAGCAGCTTGGCAGGGGGAAGCTTAGACTATGGCTACACCTTC
v_call: TRBV5-1
clone_size: -
d_call: TRBD1
cdr3_length: 16
j_call: TRBJ1-2

cdr3_aa: CASSLTQGLAGASNEQFF
cdr3_nt: TGTGCCAGCAGCTTAACCCAGGGACTAGCGGGAGCCTCTAATGAGCAGTTCTTC
v_call: TRBV7-2
clone_size: -
d_call: TRBD2
cdr3_length: 18
j_call: TRBJ2-1

cdr3_aa: CASSGGLLAYEQFF
cdr3_nt: TGCGCCAGCAGCGGGGGGCTACTAGCCTATGAGCAGTTCTTC
v_call: TRBV5-1
clone_size: -
d_call: -
cdr3_length: 14
j_call: TRBJ2-1

cdr3_aa: CASSRNRGPSSYEQYF
cdr3_nt: TGCGCCAGCAGCCGTAACAGGGGACCGAGCTCCTACGAGCAGTACTTC
v_call: TRBV10-2
clone_size: -
d_call: TRBD1
cdr3_length: 16
j_call: TRBJ2-7